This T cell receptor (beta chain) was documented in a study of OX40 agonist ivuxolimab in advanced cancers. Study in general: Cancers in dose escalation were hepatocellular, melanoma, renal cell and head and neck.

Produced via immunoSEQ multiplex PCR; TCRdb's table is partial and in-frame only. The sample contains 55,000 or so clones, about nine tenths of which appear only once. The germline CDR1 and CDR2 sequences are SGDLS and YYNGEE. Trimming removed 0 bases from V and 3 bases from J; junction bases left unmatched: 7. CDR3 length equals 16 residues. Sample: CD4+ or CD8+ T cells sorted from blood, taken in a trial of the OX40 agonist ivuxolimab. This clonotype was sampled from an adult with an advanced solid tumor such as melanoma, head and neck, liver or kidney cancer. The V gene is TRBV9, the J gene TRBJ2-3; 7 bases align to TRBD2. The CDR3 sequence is CASSVGVGGLTDTQYF. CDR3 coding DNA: TGTGCCAGCAGCGTAGGGGTCGGGGGGTTAACAGATACGCAGTATTTT. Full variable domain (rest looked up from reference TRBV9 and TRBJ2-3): DSGVTQTPKHLITATGQRVTLRCSPRSGDLSVYWYQQSLDQGLQFLIQYYNGEERAKGNILERFSAQQFPDLHSELNLSSLELGDSALYFCASSVGVGGLTDTQYFGPGTRLTVL.